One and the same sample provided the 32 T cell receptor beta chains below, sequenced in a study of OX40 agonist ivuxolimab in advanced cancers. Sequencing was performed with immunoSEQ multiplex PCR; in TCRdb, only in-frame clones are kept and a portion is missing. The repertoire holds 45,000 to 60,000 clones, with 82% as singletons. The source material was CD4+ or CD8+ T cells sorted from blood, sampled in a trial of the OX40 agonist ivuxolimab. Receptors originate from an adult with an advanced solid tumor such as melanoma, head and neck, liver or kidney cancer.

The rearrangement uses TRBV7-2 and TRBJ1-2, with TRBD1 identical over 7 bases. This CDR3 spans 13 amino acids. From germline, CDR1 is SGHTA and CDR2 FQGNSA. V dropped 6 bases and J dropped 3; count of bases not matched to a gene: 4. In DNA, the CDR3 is TGTGCCAGCAGTCAGGGACAGTACTATGGCTACACCTTC. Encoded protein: CASSQGQYYGYTF.

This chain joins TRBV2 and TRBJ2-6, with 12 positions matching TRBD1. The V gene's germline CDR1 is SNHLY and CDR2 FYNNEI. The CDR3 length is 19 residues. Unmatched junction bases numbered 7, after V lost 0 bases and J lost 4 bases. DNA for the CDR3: TGTGCCAGCAGTGAAGCGCCGGGACAGGGGGCAGGAGGGGCCAACGTCCTGACTTTC. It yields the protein CASSEAPGQGAGGANVLTF.

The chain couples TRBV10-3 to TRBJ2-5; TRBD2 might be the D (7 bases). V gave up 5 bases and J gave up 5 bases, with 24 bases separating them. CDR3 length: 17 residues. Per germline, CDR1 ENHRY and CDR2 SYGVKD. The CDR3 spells CAISPGGGGGAGETQYF. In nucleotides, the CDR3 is TGTGCCATCAGTCCCGGCGGTGGTGGGGGGGCCGGGGAGACCCAGTACTTC.

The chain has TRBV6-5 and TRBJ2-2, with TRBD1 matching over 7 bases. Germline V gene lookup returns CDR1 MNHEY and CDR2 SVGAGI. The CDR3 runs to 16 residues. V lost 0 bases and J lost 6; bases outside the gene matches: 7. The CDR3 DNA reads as TGTGCCAGCAGTTACTCTTTCGCAGGGGGTCCCGGGGAGCTGTTTTTT. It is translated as CASSYSFAGGPGELFF.

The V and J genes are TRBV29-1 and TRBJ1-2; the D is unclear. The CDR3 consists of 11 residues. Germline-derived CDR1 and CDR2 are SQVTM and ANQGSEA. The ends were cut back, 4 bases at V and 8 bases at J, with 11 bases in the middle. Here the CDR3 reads CSVGDDWGYTF. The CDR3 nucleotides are TGCAGCGTTGGGGATGACTGGGGCTACACCTTC.

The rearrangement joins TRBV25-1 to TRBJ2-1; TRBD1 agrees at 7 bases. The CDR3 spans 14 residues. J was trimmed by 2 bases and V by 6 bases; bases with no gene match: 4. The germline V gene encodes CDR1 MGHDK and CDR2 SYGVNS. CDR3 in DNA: TGTGCCAGCAGAGGGACAGCTACCTACAATGAGCAGTTCTTC. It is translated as CASRGTATYNEQFF.

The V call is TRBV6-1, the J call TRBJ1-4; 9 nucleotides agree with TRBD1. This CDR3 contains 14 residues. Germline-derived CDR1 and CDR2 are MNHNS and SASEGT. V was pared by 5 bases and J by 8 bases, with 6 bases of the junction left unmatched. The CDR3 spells CASSTTGGWEKLFF. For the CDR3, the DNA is TGTGCCAGCAGTACCACAGGGGGCTGGGAAAAACTGTTTTTT.

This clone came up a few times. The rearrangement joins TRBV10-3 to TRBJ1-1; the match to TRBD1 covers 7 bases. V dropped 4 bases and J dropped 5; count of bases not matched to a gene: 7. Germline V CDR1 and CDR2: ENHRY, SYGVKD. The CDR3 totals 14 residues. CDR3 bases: TGTGCCATCAGTGCAAGGGGGCCGAAAACTGAAGCTTTCTTT. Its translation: CAISARGPKTEAFF.

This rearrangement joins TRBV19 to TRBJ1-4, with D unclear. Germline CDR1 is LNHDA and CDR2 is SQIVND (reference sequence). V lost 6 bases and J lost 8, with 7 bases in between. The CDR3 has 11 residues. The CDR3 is CASRTGEKLFF. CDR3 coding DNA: TGTGCCAGTAGGACCGGGGAAAAACTGTTTTTT.

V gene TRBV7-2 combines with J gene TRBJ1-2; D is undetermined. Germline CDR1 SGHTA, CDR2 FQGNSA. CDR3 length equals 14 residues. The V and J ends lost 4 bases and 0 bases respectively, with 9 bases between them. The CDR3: CASSSDFANYGYTF. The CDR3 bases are TGTGCCAGCAGCTCTGATTTCGCTAACTATGGCTACACCTTC.

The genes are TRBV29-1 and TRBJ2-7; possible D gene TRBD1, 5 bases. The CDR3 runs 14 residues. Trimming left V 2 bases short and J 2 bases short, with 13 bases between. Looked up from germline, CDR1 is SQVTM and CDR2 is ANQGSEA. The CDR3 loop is CSVEIQGHPYEQYF. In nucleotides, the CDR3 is TGCAGCGTTGAAATCCAGGGCCATCCCTACGAGCAGTACTTC.

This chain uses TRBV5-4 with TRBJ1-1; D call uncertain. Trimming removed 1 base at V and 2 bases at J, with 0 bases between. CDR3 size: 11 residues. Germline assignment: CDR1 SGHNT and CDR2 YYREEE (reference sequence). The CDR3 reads CASSLNTEAFF. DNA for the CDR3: TGTGCCAGCAGCTTGAACACTGAAGCTTTCTTT.

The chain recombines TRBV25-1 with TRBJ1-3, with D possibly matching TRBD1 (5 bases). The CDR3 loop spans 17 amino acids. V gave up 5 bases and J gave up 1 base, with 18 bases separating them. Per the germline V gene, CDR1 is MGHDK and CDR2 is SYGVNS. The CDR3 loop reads CASSPREGVGSGNTIYF. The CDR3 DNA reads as TGTGCCAGCAGTCCACGGGAAGGGGTAGGGTCTGGAAACACCATATATTTT.

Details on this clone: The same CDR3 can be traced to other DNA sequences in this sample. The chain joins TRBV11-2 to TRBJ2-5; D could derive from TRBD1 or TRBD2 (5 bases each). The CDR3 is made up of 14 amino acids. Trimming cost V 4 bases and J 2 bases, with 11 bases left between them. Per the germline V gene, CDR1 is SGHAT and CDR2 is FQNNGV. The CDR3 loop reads CASSSLGGQETQYF. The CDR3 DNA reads TGTGCCAGCAGCTCGCTTGGGGGACAAGAGACCCAGTACTTC.

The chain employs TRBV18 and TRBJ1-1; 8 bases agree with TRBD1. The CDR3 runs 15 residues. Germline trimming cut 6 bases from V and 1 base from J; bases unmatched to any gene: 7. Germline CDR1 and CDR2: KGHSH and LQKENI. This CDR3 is CASSRGQGQNTEAFF. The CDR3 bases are TGTGCCAGCTCGAGAGGACAGGGACAGAACACTGAAGCTTTCTTT.

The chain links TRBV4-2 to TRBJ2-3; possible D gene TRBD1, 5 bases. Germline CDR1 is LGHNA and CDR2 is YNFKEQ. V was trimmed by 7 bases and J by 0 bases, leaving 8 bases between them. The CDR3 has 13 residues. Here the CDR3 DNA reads TGTGCCAGCAAACAGGCTAGCACAGATACGCAGTATTTT. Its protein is CASKQASTDTQYF.

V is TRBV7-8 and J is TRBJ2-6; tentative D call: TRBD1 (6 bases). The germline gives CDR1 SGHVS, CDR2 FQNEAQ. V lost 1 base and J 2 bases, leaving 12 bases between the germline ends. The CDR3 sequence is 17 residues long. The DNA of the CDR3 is TGTGCCAGCAGCTTAGGTGGGGGCTCCCCTGGGGCCAACGTCCTGACTTTC. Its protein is CASSLGGGSPGANVLTF.

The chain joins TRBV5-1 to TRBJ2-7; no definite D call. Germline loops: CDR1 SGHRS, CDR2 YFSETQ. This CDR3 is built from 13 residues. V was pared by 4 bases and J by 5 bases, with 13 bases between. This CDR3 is CASSPTSRNEQYF. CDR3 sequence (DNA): TGCGCCAGCAGCCCGACAAGTAGAAACGAGCAGTACTTC. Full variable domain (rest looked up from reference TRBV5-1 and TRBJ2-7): KAGVTQTPRYLIKTRGQQVTLSCSPISGHRSVSWYQQTPGQGLQFLFEYFSETQRNKGNFPGRFSGRQFSNSRSEMNVSTLELGDSALYLCASSPTSRNEQYFGPGTRLTVT.

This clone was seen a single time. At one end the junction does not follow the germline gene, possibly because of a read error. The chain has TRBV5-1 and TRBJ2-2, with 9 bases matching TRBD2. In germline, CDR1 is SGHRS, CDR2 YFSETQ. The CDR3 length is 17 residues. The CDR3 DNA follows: TGCGCCAGCAGCTTGGCGGTAGCGGGAGCGGGGACCGGGGAGCTGGTTTTT. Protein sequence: CASSLAVAGAGTGELVF. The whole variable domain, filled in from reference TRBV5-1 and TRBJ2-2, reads KAGVTQTPRYLIKTRGQQVTLSCSPISGHRSVSWYQQTPGQGLQFLFEYFSETQRNKGNFPGRFSGRQFSNSRSEMNVSTLELGDSALYLCASSLAVAGAGTGELVFGEGSRLTVL.

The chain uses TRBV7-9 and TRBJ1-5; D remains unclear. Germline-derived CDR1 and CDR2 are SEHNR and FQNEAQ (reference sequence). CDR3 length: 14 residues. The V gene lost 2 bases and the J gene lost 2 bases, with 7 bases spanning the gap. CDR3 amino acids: CASSLRSRNQPQHF. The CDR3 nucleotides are TGTGCCAGCAGCTTAAGGTCTCGCAATCAGCCCCAGCATTTT.

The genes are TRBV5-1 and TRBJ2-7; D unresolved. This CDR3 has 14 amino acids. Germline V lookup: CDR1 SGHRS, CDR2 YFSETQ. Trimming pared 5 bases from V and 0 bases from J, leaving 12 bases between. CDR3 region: CASSYTTSSYEQYF. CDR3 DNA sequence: TGCGCCAGCAGTTATACTACTTCCTCCTACGAGCAGTACTTC.

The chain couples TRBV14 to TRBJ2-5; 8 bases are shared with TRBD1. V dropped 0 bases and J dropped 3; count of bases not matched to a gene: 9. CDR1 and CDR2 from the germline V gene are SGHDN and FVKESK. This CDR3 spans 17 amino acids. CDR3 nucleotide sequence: TGTGCCAGCAGCCAAGATGCGGCAGGGGGCATGAAAGAGACCCAGTACTTC. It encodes CASSQDAAGGMKETQYF. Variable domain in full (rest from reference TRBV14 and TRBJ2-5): EAGVTQFPSHSVIEKGQTVTLRCDPISGHDNLYWYRRVMGKEIKFLLHFVKESKQDESGMPNNRFLAERTGGTYSTLKVQPAELEDSGVYFCASSQDAAGGMKETQYFGPGTRLLVL.

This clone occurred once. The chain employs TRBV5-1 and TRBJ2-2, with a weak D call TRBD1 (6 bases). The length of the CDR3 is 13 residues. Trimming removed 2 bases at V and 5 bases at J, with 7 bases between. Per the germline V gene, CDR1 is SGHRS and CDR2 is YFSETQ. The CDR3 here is CASSLQGTGELFF. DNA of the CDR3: TGCGCCAGCAGCTTACAGGGTACCGGGGAGCTGTTTTTT.

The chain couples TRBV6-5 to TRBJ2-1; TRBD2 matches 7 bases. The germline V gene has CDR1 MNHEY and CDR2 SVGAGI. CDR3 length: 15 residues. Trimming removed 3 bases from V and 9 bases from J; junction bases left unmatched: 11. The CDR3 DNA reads TGTGCCAGCAGTTATTACTCGCGGGAGTATTCTGAGCAGTTCTTC. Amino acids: CASSYYSREYSEQFF.

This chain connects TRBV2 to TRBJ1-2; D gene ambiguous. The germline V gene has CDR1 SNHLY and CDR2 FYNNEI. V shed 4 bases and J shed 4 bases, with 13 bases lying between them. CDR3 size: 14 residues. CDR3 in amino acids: CASSVELGSYGYTF. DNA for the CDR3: TGTGCCAGCAGTGTGGAGTTGGGATCCTATGGCTACACCTTC.

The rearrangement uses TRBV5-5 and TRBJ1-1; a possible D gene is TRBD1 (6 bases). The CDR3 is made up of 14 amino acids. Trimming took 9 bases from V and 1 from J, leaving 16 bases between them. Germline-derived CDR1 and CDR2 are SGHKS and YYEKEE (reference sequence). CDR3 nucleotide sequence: TGTGCCACCAAAAGAAGGGGGGCGAACACTGAAGCTTTCTTT. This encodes CATKRRGANTEAFF. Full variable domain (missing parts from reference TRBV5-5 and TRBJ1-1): DAGVTQSPTHLIKTRGQQVTLRCSPISGHKSVSWYQQVLGQGPQFIFQYYEKEERGRGNFPDRFSARQFPNYSSELNVNALLLGDSALYLCATKRRGANTEAFFGQGTRLTVV.

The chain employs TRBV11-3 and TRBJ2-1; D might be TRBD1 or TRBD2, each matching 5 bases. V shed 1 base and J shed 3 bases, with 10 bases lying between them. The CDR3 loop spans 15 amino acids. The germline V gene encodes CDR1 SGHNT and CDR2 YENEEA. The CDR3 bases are TGTGCCAGCAGCTTAGGGGCAGGGAGCTACAATGAGCAGTTCTTC. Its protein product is CASSLGAGSYNEQFF.

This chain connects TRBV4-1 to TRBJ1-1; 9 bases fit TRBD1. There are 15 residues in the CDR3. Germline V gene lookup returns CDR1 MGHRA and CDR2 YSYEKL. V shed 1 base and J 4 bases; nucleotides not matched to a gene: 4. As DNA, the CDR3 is TGCGCCAGCAGCCAAGCGGGGACAGGGACCACTGAAGCTTTCTTT. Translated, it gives CASSQAGTGTTEAFF.

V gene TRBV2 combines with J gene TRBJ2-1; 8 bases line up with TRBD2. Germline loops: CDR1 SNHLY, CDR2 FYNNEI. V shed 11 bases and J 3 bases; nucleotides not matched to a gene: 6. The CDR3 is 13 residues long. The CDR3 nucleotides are TGTGCCGGAGGGACTAGTAGCTACAATGAGCAGTTCTTC. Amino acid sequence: CAGGTSSYNEQFF. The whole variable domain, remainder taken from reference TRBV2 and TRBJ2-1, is EPEVTQTPSHQVTQMGQEVILRCVPISNHLYFYWYRQILGQKVEFLVSFYNNEISEKSEIFDDQFSVERPDGSNFTLKIRSTKLEDSAMYFCAGGTSSYNEQFFGPGTRLTVL.

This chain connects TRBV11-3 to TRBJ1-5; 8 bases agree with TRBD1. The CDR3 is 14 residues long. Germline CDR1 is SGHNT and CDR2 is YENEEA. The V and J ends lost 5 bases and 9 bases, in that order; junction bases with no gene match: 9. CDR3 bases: TGTGCCAGCAGCCCAAGACAGGGGTCCGGGCCCCAGCATTTT. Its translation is CASSPRQGSGPQHF.

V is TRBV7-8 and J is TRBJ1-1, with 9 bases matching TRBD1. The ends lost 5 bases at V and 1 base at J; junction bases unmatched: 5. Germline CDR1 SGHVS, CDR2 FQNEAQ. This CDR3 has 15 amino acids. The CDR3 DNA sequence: TGTGCCAGCAGCCCTGGGACAGGGTGGAACACTGAAGCTTTCTTT. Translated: CASSPGTGWNTEAFF.

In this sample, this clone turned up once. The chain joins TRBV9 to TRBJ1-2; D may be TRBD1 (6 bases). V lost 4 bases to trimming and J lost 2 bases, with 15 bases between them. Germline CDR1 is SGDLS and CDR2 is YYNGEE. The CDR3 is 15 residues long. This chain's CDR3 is CASSPRHTGNYGYTF. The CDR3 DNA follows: TGTGCCAGCAGCCCACGTCACACAGGGAACTATGGCTACACCTTC.